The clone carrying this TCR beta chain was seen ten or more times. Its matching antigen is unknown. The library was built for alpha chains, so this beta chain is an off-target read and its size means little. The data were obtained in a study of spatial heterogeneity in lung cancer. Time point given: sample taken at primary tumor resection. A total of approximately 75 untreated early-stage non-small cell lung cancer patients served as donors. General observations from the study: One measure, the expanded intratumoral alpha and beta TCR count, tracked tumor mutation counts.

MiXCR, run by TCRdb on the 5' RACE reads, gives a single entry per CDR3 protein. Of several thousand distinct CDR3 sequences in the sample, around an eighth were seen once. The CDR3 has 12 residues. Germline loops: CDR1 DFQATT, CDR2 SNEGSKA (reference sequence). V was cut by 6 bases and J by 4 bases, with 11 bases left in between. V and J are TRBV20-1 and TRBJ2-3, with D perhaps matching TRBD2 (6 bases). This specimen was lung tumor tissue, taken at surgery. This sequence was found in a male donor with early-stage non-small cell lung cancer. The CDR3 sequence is CSAAGGSDTQYF. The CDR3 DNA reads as TGCAGTGCGGCTGGGGGGTCAGATACGCAGTATTTT.